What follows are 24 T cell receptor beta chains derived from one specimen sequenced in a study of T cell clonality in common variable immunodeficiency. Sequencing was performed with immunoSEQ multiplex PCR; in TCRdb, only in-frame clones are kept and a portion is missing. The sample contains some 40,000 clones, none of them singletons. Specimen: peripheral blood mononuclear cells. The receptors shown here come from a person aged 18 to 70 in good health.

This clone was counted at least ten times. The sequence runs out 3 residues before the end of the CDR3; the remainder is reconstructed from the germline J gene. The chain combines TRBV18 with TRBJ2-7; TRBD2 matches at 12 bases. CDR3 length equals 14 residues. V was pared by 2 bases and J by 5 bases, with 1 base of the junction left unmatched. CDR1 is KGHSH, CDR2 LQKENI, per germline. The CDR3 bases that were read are TGTGCCAGCTCACCAACTAGCGGGAGGAACGAG. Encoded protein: CASSPTSGRNE. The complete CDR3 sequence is CASSPTSGRNEQYF. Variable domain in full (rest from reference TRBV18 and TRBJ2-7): NAGVMQNPRHLVRRRGQEARLRCSPMKGHSHVYWYRQLPEEGLKFMVYLQKENIIDESGMPKERFSAEFPKEGPSILRIQQVVRGDSAAYFCASSPTSGRNEQYFGPGTRLTVT.

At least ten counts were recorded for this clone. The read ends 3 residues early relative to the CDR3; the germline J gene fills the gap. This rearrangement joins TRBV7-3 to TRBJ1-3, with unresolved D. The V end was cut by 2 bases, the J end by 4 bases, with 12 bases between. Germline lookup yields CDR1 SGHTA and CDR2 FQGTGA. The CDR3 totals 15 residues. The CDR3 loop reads CASSLLGGLGNTIYF. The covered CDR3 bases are TGTGCCAGCAGCTTATTAGGAGGGCTAGGAAACACC.

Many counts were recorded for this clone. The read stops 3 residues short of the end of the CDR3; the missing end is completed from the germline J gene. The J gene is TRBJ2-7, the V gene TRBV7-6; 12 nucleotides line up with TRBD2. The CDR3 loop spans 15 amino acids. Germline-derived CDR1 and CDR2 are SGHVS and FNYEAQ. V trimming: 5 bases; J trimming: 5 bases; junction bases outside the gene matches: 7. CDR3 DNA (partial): TGTGCCAGCAGCCCGCGACTAGCGGGAGTCGACGAG. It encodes CASSPRLAGVDE. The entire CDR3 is CASSPRLAGVDEQYF.

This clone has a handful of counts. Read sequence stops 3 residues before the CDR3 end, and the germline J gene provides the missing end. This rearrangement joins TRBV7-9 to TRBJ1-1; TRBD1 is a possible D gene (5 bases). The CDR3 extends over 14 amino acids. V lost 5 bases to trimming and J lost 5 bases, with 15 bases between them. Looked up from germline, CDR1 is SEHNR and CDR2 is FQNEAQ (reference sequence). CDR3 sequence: CASSRDSLVTEAFF. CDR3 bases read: TGTGCCAGCAGCCGGGACTCCCTCGTTACTGAA.

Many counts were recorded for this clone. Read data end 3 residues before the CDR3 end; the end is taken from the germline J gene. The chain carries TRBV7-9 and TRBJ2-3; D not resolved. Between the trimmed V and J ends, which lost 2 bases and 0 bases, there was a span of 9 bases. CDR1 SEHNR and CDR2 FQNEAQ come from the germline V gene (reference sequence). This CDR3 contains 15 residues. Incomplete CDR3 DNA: TGTGCCAGCAGCTTACTCTCCTCTAGCACAGATACG. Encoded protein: CASSLLSSSTDT. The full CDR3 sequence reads CASSLLSSSTDTQYF.

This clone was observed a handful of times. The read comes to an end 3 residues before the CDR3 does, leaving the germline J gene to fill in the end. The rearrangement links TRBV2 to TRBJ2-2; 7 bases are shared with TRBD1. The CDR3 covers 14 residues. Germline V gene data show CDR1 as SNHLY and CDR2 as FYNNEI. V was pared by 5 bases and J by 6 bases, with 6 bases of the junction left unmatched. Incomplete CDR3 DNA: TGTGCCAGCAGTCCTCACAGGGGTCCCGGGGAG. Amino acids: CASSPHRGPGE. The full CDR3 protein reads CASSPHRGPGELFF.

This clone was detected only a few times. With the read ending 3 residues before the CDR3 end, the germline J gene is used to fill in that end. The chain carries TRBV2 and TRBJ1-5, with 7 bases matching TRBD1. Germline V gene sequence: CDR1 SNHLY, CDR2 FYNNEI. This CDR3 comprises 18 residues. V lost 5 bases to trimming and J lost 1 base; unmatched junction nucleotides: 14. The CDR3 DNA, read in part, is TGTGCCAGCAGTCCGGACAGGATGGGGATGTGGAGCAATCAGCCC. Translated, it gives CASSPDRMGMWSNQP. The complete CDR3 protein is CASSPDRMGMWSNQPQHF.

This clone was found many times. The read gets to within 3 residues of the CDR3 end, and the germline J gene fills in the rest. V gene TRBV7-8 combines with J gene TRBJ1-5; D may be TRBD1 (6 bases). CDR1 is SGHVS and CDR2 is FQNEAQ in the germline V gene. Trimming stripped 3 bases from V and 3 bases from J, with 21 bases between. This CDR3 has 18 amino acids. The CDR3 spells CASSLKDSVGQTNQPQHF. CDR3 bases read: TGTGCCAGCAGCTTGAAGGATTCGGTCGGACAGACCAATCAGCCC.

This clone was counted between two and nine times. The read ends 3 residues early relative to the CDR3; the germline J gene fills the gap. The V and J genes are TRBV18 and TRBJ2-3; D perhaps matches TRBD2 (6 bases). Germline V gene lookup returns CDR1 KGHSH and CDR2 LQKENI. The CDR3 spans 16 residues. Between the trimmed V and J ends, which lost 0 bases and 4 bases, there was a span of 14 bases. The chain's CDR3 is CASSPPGTGRADTQYF. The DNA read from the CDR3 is TGTGCCAGCTCACCACCGGGGACTGGGCGCGCAGATACG.

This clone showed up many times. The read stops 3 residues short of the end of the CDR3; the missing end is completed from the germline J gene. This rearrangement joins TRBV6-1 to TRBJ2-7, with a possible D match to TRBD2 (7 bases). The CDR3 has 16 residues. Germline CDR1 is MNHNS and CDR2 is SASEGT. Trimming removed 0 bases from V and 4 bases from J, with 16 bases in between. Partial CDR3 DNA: TGTGCCAGCAGTGAAGCGCTTCAAGGGGGGGCATACGAG. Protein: CASSEALQGGAYE. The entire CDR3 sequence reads CASSEALQGGAYEQYF.

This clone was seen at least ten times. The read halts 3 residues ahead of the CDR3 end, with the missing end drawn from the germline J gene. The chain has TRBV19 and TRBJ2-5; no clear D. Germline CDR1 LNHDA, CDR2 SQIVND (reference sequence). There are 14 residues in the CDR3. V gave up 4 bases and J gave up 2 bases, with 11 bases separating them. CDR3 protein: CASSTPGTQETQYF. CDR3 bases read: TGTGCCAGTAGTACGCCGGGTACTCAAGAGACC.

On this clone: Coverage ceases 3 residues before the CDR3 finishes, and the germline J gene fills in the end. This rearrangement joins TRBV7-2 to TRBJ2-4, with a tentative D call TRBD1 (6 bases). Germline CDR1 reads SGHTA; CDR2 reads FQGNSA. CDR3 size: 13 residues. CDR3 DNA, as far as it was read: TGTGCCAGCAGCGGAGACAGGAACTATGGT. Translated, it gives CASSGDRNYG. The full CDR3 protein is CASSGDRNYGQYF.

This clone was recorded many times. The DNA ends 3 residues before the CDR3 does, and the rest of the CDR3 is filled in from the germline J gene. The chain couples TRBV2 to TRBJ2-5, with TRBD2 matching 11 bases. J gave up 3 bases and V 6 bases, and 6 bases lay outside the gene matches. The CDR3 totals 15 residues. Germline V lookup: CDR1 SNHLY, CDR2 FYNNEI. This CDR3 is CASSPGLAGEETQYF. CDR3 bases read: TGTGCCAGCAGCCCCGGACTAGCGGGCGAAGAGACC. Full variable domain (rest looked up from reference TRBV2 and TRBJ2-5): EPEVTQTPSHQVTQMGQEVILRCVPISNHLYFYWYRQILGQKVEFLVSFYNNEISEKSEIFDDQFSVERPDGSNFTLKIRSTKLEDSAMYFCASSPGLAGEETQYFGPGTRLLVL.

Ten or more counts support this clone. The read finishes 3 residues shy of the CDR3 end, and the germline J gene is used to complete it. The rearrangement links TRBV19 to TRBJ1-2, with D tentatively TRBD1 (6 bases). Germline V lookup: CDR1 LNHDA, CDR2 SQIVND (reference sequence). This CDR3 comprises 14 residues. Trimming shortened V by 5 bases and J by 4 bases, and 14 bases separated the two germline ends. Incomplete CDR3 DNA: TGTGCCAGTAGTCCCGACAGGTCGGGCTATGGC. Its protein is CASSPDRSGYG. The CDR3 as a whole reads CASSPDRSGYGYTF.

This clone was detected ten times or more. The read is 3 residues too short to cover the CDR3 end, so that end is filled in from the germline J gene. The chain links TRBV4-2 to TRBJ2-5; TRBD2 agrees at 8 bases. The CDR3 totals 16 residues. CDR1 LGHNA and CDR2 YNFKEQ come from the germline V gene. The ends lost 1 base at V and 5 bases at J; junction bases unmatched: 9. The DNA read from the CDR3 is TGTGCCAGCAGCCAAGTGGGTAGCGGGGAAGGGGAGACC. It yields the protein CASSQVGSGEGET. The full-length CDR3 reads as CASSQVGSGEGETQYF.

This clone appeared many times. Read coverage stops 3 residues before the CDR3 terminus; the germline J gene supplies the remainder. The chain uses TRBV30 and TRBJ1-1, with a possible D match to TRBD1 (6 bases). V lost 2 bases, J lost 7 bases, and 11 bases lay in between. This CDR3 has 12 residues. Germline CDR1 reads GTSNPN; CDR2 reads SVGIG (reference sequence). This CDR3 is CAWSPDRNEAFF. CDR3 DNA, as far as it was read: TGTGCCTGGAGTCCAGACAGGAATGAA.

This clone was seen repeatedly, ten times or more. CDR3 DNA (partial): TGTGCCAGCAGTTCGGGTCCCAGCTCCTACGAG. Protein sequence: CASSSGPSSYE. The whole CDR3 sequence is CASSSGPSSYEQYF. The chain employs TRBV5-4 and TRBJ2-7; D gene uncertain. The CDR3 end lies 3 residues beyond the end of the read and is filled in from the germline J gene. The ends were cut back, 5 bases at V and 0 bases at J, with 12 bases in the middle. Germline CDR1 is SGHNT and CDR2 is YYREEE (reference sequence). The CDR3 is 14 amino acids. The full variable domain, rest sourced from reference TRBV5-4 and TRBJ2-7, is ETGVTQSPTHLIKTRGQQVTLRCSSQSGHNTVSWYQQALGQGPQFIFQYYREEENGRGNFPPRFSGLQFPNYSSELNVNALELDDSALYLCASSSGPSSYEQYFGPGTRLTVT.

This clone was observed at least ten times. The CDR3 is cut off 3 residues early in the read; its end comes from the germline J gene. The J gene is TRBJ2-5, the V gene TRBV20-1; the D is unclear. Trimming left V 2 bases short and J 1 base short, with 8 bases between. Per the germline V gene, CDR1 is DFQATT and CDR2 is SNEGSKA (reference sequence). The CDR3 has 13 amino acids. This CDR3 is CSARRAGQETQYF. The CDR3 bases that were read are TGCAGTGCTAGAAGGGCTGGCCAAGAGACC.

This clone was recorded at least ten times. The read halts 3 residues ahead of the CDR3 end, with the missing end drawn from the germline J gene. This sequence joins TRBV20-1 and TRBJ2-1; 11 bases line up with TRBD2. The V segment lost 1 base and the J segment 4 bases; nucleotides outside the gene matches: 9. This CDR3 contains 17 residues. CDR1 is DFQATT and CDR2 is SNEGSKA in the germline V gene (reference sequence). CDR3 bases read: TGCAGTGCTAGAGCATCCCCCGGACTAGCGGGTTACAATGAG. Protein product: CSARASPGLAGYNE. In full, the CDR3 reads CSARASPGLAGYNEQFF.

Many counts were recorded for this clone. Partial CDR3 DNA: TGTGCCAGCAGCTCCCATGGTAGCGGCTCCTACGAG. Its translation: CASSSHGSGSYE. The whole CDR3 protein is CASSSHGSGSYEQYF. The chain uses TRBV7-9 and TRBJ2-7; D possibly corresponds to TRBD2 (6 bases). The read terminates 3 residues ahead of where the CDR3 ends, so the germline J gene completes it. The CDR3 extends over 15 amino acids. V shed 4 bases and J shed 0 bases, with 13 bases lying between them. Germline assignment: CDR1 SEHNR and CDR2 FQNEAQ (reference sequence).

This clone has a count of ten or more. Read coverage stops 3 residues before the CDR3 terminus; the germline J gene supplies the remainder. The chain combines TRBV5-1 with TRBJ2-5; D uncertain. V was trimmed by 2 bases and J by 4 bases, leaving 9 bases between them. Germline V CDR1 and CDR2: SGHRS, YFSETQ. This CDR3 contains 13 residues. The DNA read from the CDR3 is TGCGCCAGCAGCTTTAAGGCTAGAGAGACC. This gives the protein CASSFKARET. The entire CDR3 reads CASSFKARETQYF.

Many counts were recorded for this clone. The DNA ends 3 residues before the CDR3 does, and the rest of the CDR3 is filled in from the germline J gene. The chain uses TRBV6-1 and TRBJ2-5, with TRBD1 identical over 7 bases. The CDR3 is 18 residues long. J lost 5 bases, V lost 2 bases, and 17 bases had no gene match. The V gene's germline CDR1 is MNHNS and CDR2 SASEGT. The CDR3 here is CASSERRGTTGRRETQYF. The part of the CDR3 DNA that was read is TGTGCCAGCAGTGAACGGCGTGGGACGACAGGGCGAAGGGAGACC.

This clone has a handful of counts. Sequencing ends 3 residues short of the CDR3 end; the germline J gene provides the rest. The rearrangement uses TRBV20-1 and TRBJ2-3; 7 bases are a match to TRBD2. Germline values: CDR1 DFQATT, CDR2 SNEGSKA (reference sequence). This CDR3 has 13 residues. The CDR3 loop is CSARGGGSQPQYF. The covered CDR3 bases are TGCAGTGCTAGAGGGGGGGGATCTCAGCCG.

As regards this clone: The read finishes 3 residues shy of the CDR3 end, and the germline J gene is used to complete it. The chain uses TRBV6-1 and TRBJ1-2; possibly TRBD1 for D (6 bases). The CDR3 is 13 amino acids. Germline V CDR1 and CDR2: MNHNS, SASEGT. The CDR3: CASSEGGGYDYTF. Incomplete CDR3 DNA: TGTGCCAGCAGTGAGGGGGGGGGCTACGAC.